This TCR beta chain emerged from a study of T cell repertoires in cytomegalovirus infection. Study overall: Well-studied HLA-B-restricted epitopes and recently identified HLA-C-restricted epitopes of CMV were both used in the study. An indication of both CMV infection and matching HLA type came from public TCR beta signatures. General observations from the study: HLA-C-restricted CMV clonotypes gave the most frequent clonotype in two of eight donors. The study identified carriers of CMV plus the relevant HLA from cumulative public TCR beta family frequency.

In regard to this clonotype: Its cognate antigen is unknown.

Germline loops: CDR1 SGHVS, CDR2 FNYEAQ. The CDR3 contains 14 residues. Trimming left V 2 bases short and J 6 bases short, with 13 bases between. TCRdb re-called the reads with MiXCR, one entry per CDR3 protein. The sample lists about 830,000 distinct CDR3 sequences, about 31% seen once, with around 12% in the top ten. This clonotype was obtained from a human donor in good health (CMV status not recorded). Some clones in this sample may be carry-over from other donors' samples. The sample consisted of cultured CD8+ T cells from PBMCs, taken from culture after CMV antigen stimulation. V usage is TRBV7-6 and J usage is TRBJ1-1; a possible D gene is TRBD1 (6 bases). The CDR3 loop is CASSLLVGGPEAFF. CDR3 DNA: TGTGCCAGCAGCTTACTGGTCGGGGGCCCTGAAGCTTTCTTT.